These T cell receptor delta chains were read from a single sample in a study of delta chains in infants with herpesvirus infections. TCRdb reanalysed the RT-PCR reads via CATT. The profile shows roughly 950 delta-chain clones, 35% of them singletons. Material: peripheral blood, obtained at time point 1 of longitudinal follow-up. The receptor source for this set is a human donor who was a Ugandan infant, either HIV-exposed or HIV-unexposed (not recorded which). The CDR3 runs from the conserved cysteine through the conserved F or W. D genes are given only for firm matches. Only some rows state a clone size, as once, few, many or a class for expanded clones.

j_call	d_call	clone_size	v_call	cdr3_aa
TRDJ1	.	large	TRDV2	CACDTGGACDKLIF
TRDJ3	TRDD3	medium-sized	TRDV2	CACDDEYWGLSSWDTRQMFF
TRDJ2	.	few	TRDV1	CALNIPTAQLFF
TRDJ2	.	large	TRDV1	CALGNRPFLAAQLFF
TRDJ3	.	.	TRDV2	CACDTWGSSSWDTRQMFF
TRDJ2	.	large	TRDV2	CACDTDRDIGAQLFF
TRDJ3	TRDD3	large	TRDV2	CACDTVGDISWDTRQMFF
TRDJ1	TRDD3	large	TRDV1	CALGEPPQRGIAATDKLIF
TRDJ1	TRDD3	.	TRDV2	CACDTWGIRADKLIF
TRDJ3	TRDD3	medium-sized	TRDV2	CACDTVPSTGGPSSWDTRQMFF
TRDJ2	TRDD3	medium-sized	TRDV2	CACGSTGGYGGVTAQLFF
TRDJ1	TRDD3	large	TRDV2	CACDTSGGYYPYTDKLIF
TRDJ1	TRDD3	medium-sized	TRDV1	CALGELSLIRGYWGSYTDKLIF